This T cell receptor (beta chain) emerged from a study of glioma-infiltrating T cells. The germline gives CDR1 DFQATT, CDR2 SNEGSKA (reference sequence). The junction had 17 bases not matched to a gene; V was cut back by 2 bases and J by 3 bases. The CDR3 has 18 amino acids. Whole-study findings and limits: Gliomas, especially low-grade, showed above-expected tissue-blood divergence; non-neoplastic patients showed below.

This clonotype was detected many times. Its matching antigen is unknown. The iRepertoire nested amplicon-rescue multiplex PCR amplified TCR alpha and beta CDR3s from RNA. For one-step reverse transcription and amplification, 100-400 ng of tissue mRNA or PBMC total RNA was used. TCRdb reprocessed the multiplex PCR reads via MiXCR and lists one record per CDR3 protein. The sample has about 140,000 distinct CDR3 sequences, about 39% seen once; the top ten hold about 18%. Sequencing was performed on glioma tissue, nonneoplastic brain tissue, or PBMCs (not recorded which). The genes are TRBV20-1 and TRBJ2-3; the match to TRBD2 covers 7 bases. The sequence came from a human donor with low-grade glioma or glioblastoma, undergoing nonglioma brain surgery, or in good health (not recorded which). The CDR3 loop reads CSARYGRGTTHRTDTQYF. The CDR3 coding sequence is TGCAGTGCTAGATACGGTCGCGGGACTACCCACAGAACAGATACGCAGTATTTT.